The 22 T cell receptor beta chains below come from one sample, sequenced in a study of response to subunit inactivated influenza vaccine. MiXCR, run by TCRdb on the RT-PCR reads, gives a single entry per CDR3 protein. The repertoire has about 570,000 distinct CDR3 sequences, roughly 12% of them found once; the top ten carry 9.5% to 13%. The source material was PBMCs from blood, sampled on the day of vaccination. The receptor source for this set is a man between 50 and 59 years old who received an inactivated influenza vaccine.

This clonotype has ten or more counts. The CDR3 nucleotides are TGTGCCACCAGTTACGGGTGGGAAGACCAAGAGACCCAGTACTTC. It specifies CATSYGWEDQETQYF. V gene TRBV24-1 combines with J gene TRBJ2-5; D is uncertain. The ends were cut back, 6 bases at V and 0 bases at J, with 13 bases in the middle. The CDR3 runs to 15 residues. The germline V gene encodes CDR1 KGHDR and CDR2 SFDVKD.

The chain has TRBV6-1 and TRBJ1-5; D uncertain. Trimming pared 0 bases from V and 4 bases from J, leaving 7 bases between. The CDR3 loop spans 14 amino acids. In germline, CDR1 is MNHNS, CDR2 SASEGT. The CDR3 nucleotides are TGTGCCAGCAGTGAAGCTCATTCAAATCAGCCCCAGCATTTT. The encoded protein is CASSEAHSNQPQHF.

The table lists this clonotype with a few counts. The chain couples TRBV3-1 to TRBJ2-1, with unresolved D. Germline values: CDR1 LGHDT, CDR2 YNNKEL (reference sequence). The CDR3 length is 16 residues. V was cut by 4 bases and J by 0 bases, with 13 bases left in between. The CDR3, as DNA: TGTGCCAGCAGCCCCCAGTACGCCAGCTCCTACAATGAGCAGTTCTTC. Its translation: CASSPQYASSYNEQFF.

The chain uses TRBV5-6 and TRBJ2-4; a weak D match, TRBD1 (7 bases). This CDR3 contains 18 residues. Germline-derived CDR1 and CDR2 are SGHDT and YYEEEE. V shed 2 bases and J shed 0 bases, with 18 bases lying between them. The CDR3 loop is CASSLMRDRPLAKNIQYF. CDR3 in DNA: TGTGCCAGCAGCTTAATGCGGGACAGACCACTAGCCAAAAACATTCAGTACTTC.

This clonotype was counted a few times. V and J are TRBV4-3 and TRBJ2-2; D is possibly TRBD2 (5 bases). The CDR3 has 16 residues. Looked up from germline, CDR1 is LGHNA and CDR2 is YSLEER. Trimming took 0 bases from V and 1 from J, leaving 9 bases between them. Here the CDR3 reads CASSQDPGKNTGELFF. CDR3 sequence (DNA): TGCGCCAGCAGCCAAGATCCCGGGAAGAACACCGGGGAGCTGTTTTTT.

The V and J genes are TRBV5-1 and TRBJ2-3; no firm D call. V lost 3 bases, J lost 3 bases, and 14 bases lay in between. The CDR3 is 15 amino acids. Germline lookup yields CDR1 SGHRS and CDR2 YFSETQ. The CDR3 region is CASSSDPIGTDTQYF. The CDR3 DNA is TGCGCCAGCAGCTCGGACCCAATCGGGACAGATACGCAGTATTTT. The full variable domain, completed using reference TRBV5-1 and TRBJ2-3, is KAGVTQTPRYLIKTRGQQVTLSCSPISGHRSVSWYQQTPGQGLQFLFEYFSETQRNKGNFPGRFSGRQFSNSRSEMNVSTLELGDSALYLCASSSDPIGTDTQYFGPGTRLTVL.

The gene calls are TRBV6-6 and TRBJ1-1; a weak D match, TRBD1 (6 bases). Germline CDR1 MNHNY, CDR2 SVGAGI (reference sequence). V dropped 5 bases and J dropped 6 bases, with 13 bases sitting between them. The CDR3 is 13 amino acids. Here the CDR3 DNA reads TGTGCCAGCAGTCTTTTGGGACATTCTGAAGCTTTCTTT. Its translation is CASSLLGHSEAFF.

In its sample, this clonotype was seen a few times. The V call is TRBV7-9, the J call TRBJ2-1, with 7 bases lining up with TRBD1. The junction had 8 bases not matched to a gene; V was cut back by 6 bases and J by 6 bases. Germline CDR1 is SEHNR and CDR2 is FQNEAQ (reference sequence). CDR3 length: 14 amino acids. The CDR3 reads CASRETGSGNEQFF. The CDR3, as DNA: TGTGCCAGCAGAGAGACAGGGTCGGGCAATGAGCAGTTCTTC.

The V and J genes are TRBV25-1 and TRBJ2-7; D is unresolved. The germline V gene has CDR1 MGHDK and CDR2 SYGVNS. The V end was cut by 2 bases, the J end by 9 bases, with 20 bases between. This CDR3 has 15 amino acids. The CDR3 protein is CASSEGKRPTRRQYF. The CDR3 region has the DNA TGTGCCAGCAGTGAAGGAAAGAGACCTACGAGGCGGCAGTACTTC.

This clonotype was observed a handful of times. The rearrangement links TRBV6-1 to TRBJ2-1; TRBD2 matches at 7 bases. Germline V gene sequence: CDR1 MNHNS, CDR2 SASEGT. The J segment lost 0 bases and the V segment lost 2 bases, leaving 10 bases of the junction unmatched. The CDR3 is 18 amino acids. The CDR3 nucleotides read TGTGCCAGCAGTGAACTCGGGGGGAGATCTAGCTCCTACAATGAGCAGTTCTTC. Translating gives CASSELGGRSSSYNEQFF.

This clonotype was counted between two and nine times. V gene TRBV2 combines with J gene TRBJ2-1, with TRBD1 identical over 7 bases. The CDR3 spans 15 residues. Germline CDR1 SNHLY, CDR2 FYNNEI. J gave up 2 bases and V 4 bases, and 5 bases lay outside the gene matches. CDR3 residues: CASSAWDRTYNEQFF. The CDR3 region has the DNA TGTGCCAGCAGTGCTTGGGACAGAACCTACAATGAGCAGTTCTTC.

The J gene is TRBJ2-7, the V gene TRBV20-1; TRBD1 agrees at 9 bases. This CDR3 has 16 residues. Per germline, CDR1 DFQATT and CDR2 SNEGSKA (reference sequence). V trimming: 3 bases; J trimming: 6 bases; junction bases outside the gene matches: 15. The CDR3 nucleotides read TGCAGTGCTAGGGACATCAAAAAACAGGGGGCTGGCGAGCAGTACTTC. Its translation: CSARDIKKQGAGEQYF.

This clonotype was seen only a few times. This chain connects TRBV6-1 to TRBJ1-4; possibly TRBD1 for D (6 bases). CDR3 length: 14 residues. The V gene lost 6 bases and the J gene lost 8 bases, with 16 bases spanning the gap. CDR1 MNHNS and CDR2 SASEGT come from the germline V gene. The CDR3 is CASRGWGAGEKLFF. The CDR3 DNA reads as TGTGCCAGCAGGGGGTGGGGGGCAGGAGAAAAACTGTTTTTT.

This clonotype was detected only a few times. This chain connects TRBV5-1 to TRBJ2-5, with 7 bases aligning to TRBD1. This CDR3 comprises 14 residues. CDR1 and CDR2 from the germline V gene are SGHRS and YFSETQ. The junction had 3 bases not matched to a gene; V was cut back by 3 bases and J by 1 base. The DNA for the CDR3 is TGCGCCAGCAGCTGGACAGGCGTCCAAGAGACCCAGTACTTC. Protein sequence: CASSWTGVQETQYF.

This chain uses TRBV11-2 with TRBJ2-5, with D possibly being TRBD2 (7 bases). V dropped 3 bases and J dropped 2 bases, with 13 bases sitting between them. CDR3 length: 15 amino acids. Germline CDR1 and CDR2: SGHAT and FQNNGV. The CDR3 sequence is CASSLGGLGQETQYF. DNA for the CDR3: TGTGCCAGCAGCTTGGGGGGGCTGGGGCAAGAGACCCAGTACTTC.

In its sample, this clonotype was seen a few times. Germline and junction disagree at one end, which may indicate a read error. DNA for the CDR3: TGTGCCAGCGGTCCTGTGGGGGAGGCCCTCTTC. This gives the protein CASGPVGEALF. This sequence joins TRBV6-2 or TRBV6-3 and TRBJ2-7, with a weak D call TRBD2 (6 bases). This CDR3 spans 11 amino acids. Germline V gene data show CDR1 as MNHEY and CDR2 as SVGEGT.

This sequence joins TRBV20-1 and TRBJ1-1; no definite D call. Per germline, CDR1 DFQATT and CDR2 SNEGSKA (reference sequence). V lost 7 bases and J lost 1, with 7 bases in between. CDR3 length: 11 amino acids. CDR3 nucleotide sequence: TGCAGTGTAGAGAAGAACACTGAAGCTTTCTTT. Residues: CSVEKNTEAFF.

This clonotype was found a few times. The CDR3 sequence: CASTRRTGYYGYTF. The CDR3 DNA reads TGTGCCAGCACCCGGAGGACAGGGTACTATGGCTACACCTTC. The chain is built from TRBV28 and TRBJ1-2; the match to TRBD1 covers 8 bases. Germline CDR1 MDHEN, CDR2 SYDVKM. The V and J ends lost 7 bases and 3 bases, in that order; junction bases with no gene match: 7. The CDR3 is 14 residues long.

Only a few counts were recorded for this clonotype. This chain connects TRBV20-1 to TRBJ2-2; 7 bases are a match to TRBD2. After removal of 1 base from V and 5 bases from J, the junction contained 16 bases not matched to a gene. Germline CDR1 reads DFQATT; CDR2 reads SNEGSKA (reference sequence). CDR3 length equals 18 residues. CDR3: CSARGLWGGPSGTGELFF. The CDR3 DNA reads as TGCAGTGCTAGAGGTTTATGGGGAGGGCCTTCGGGGACCGGGGAGCTGTTTTTT.

CDR3 DNA sequence: TGTGCCAGCAGCCAAGATTTGCCTAGCGGGAGAACCGGGGAGCTGTTTTTT. It yields the protein CASSQDLPSGRTGELFF. The chain has TRBV3-1 and TRBJ2-2, with TRBD2 matching over 10 bases. The CDR3 has 17 amino acids. V shed 0 bases, J shed 5 bases, and the junction held 6 bases outside the gene matches. The V gene's germline CDR1 is LGHDT and CDR2 YNNKEL (reference sequence).

V is TRBV18 and J is TRBJ2-7; D remains ambiguous. Germline V lookup: CDR1 KGHSH, CDR2 LQKENI. The CDR3 has 13 residues. V lost 5 bases to trimming and J lost 5 bases, with 13 bases between them. The CDR3 DNA sequence: TGTGCCAGCTCAGGGGTATCATTCAACGAGCAGTACTTC. It encodes CASSGVSFNEQYF.

This rearrangement joins TRBV7-2 to TRBJ2-3; no clear D. Trimming took 3 bases from V and 2 from J, leaving 12 bases between them. Per the germline V gene, CDR1 is SGHTA and CDR2 is FQGNSA. This CDR3 is built from 15 residues. In nucleotides, the CDR3 is TGTGCCAGCAGCTTCGGTTTGGGGAACACAGATACGCAGTATTTT. Its protein is CASSFGLGNTDTQYF.